This TCR beta chain was identified during a study of chemoradiotherapy in HPV16-positive cancers. Study-level results: HPV-responsive T-cell expansion during chemoradiotherapy was linked to improved recurrence-free survival in HPV16-positive patients.

On this clone: The target antigen is unknown.

TCRdb's table, derived via immunoSEQ multiplex PCR, lists solely in-frame clones and lacks some. Altogether about 2,900 clones are present, over 75% being singletons, with the ten largest covering 3.5% to 4%. The CDR3 runs to 15 residues. CDR1 is MNHNY, CDR2 SVGAGI, per germline (reference sequence). The V gene end was trimmed by 4 bases and the J gene end by 7 bases; junction bases not matched to a gene: 12. The V call is TRBV6-6, the J call TRBJ1-2; 7 bases align to TRBD1. The sequence came from a human donor with HPV-associated anogenital cancer. The specimen was tumor tissue, collected from a patient who underwent chemoradiotherapy. CDR3 region: CASSLEQGEWGGYTF. CDR3 DNA: TGTGCCAGCAGTTTAGAGCAGGGGGAATGGGGTGGCTACACCTTC.